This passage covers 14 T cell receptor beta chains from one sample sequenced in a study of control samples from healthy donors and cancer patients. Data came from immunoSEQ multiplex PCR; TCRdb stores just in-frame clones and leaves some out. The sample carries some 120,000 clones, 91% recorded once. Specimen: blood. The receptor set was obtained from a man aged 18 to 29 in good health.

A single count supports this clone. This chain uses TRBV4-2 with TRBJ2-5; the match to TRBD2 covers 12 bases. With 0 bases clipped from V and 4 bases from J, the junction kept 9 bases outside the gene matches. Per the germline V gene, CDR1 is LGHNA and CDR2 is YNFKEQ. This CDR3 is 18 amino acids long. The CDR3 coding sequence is TGTGCCAGCAGCCAAGAGCCTAGCGGGGGGGGCGCCATAGAGACCCAGTACTTC. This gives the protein CASSQEPSGGGAIETQYF.

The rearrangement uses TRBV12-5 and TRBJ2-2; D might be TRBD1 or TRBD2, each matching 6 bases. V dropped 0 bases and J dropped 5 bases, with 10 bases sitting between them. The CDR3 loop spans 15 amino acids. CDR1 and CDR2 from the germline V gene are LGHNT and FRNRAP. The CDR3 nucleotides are TGTGCTAGTGGTTTGGTCGGGGGCGGAACCGGGGAGCTGTTTTTT. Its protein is CASGLVGGGTGELFF.

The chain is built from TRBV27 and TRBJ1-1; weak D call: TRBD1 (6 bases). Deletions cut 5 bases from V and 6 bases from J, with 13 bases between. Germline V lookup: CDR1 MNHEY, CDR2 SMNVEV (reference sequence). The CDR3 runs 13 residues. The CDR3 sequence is CASSPRTASEAFF. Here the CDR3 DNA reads TGTGCCAGCAGTCCACGGACAGCTTCTGAAGCTTTCTTT.

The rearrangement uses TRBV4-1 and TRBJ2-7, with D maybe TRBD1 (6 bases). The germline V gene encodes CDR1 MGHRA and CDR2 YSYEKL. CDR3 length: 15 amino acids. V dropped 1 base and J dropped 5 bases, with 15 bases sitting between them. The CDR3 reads CASSQGTAAVNEQYF. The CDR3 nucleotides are TGCGCCAGCAGCCAAGGGACAGCGGCGGTCAACGAGCAGTACTTC.

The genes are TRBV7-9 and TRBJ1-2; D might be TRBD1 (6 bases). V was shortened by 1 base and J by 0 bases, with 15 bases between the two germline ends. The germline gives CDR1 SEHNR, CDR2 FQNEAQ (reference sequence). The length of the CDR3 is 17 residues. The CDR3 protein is CASSLGVRGEANYGYTF. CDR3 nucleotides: TGTGCCAGCAGCTTAGGCGTCAGGGGCGAAGCTAACTATGGCTACACCTTC.

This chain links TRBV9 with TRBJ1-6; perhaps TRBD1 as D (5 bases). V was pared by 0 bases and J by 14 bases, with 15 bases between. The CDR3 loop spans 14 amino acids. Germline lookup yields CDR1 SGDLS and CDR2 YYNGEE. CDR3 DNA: TGTGCCAGCAGCGTAGGGGGCGGAGTCGAATCCCTCCACTTT. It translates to CASSVGGGVESLHF. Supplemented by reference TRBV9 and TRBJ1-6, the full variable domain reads DSGVTQTPKHLITATGQRVTLRCSPRSGDLSVYWYQQSLDQGLQFLIQYYNGEERAKGNILERFSAQQFPDLHSELNLSSLELGDSALYFCASSVGGGVESLHFGNGTRLTVT.

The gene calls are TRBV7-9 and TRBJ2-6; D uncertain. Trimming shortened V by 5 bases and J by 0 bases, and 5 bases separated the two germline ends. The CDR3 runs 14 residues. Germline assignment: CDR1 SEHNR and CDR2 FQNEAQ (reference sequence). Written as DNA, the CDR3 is TGTGCCAGCAGCCGGTCCTCTGGGGCCAACGTCCTGACTTTC. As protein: CASSRSSGANVLTF.

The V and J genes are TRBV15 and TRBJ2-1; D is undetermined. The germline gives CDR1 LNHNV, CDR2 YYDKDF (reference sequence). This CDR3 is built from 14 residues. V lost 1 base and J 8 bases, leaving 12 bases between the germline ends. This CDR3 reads CATSRGILSDEQFF. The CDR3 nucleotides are TGTGCCACCAGCAGAGGTATCTTGTCGGATGAGCAGTTCTTC.

The DNA of the CDR3 is TGTGCCAGCAGTGTAGCCGGGGGCGGCACTGAAGCTTTCTTT. As protein: CASSVAGGGTEAFF. The V call is TRBV27, the J call TRBJ1-1, with D possibly TRBD1 on 6 matching bases. Per the germline V gene, CDR1 is MNHEY and CDR2 is SMNVEV (reference sequence). The length of the CDR3 is 14 residues. The V gene lost 5 bases and the J gene lost 4 bases, with 14 bases spanning the gap.

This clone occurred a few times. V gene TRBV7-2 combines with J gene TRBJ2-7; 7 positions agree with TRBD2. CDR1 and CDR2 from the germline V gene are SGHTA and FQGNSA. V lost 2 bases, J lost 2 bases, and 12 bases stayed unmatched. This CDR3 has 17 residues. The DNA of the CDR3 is TGTGCCAGCAGCTTACAGCCGTTCGGCCGGGGGGCCTACGAGCAGTACTTC. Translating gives CASSLQPFGRGAYEQYF.

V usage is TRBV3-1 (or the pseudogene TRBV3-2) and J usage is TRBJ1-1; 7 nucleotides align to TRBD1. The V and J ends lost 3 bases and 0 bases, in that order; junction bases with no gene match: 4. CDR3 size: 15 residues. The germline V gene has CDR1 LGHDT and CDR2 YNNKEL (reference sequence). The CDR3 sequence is CASSQSDRVNTEAFF. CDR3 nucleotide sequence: TGTGCCAGCAGCCAGTCCGACAGGGTGAACACTGAAGCTTTCTTT.

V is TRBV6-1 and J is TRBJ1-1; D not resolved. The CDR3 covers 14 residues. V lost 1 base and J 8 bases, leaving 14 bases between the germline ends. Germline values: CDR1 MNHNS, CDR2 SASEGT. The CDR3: CASSEGAGTVEAFF. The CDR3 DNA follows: TGTGCCAGCAGTGAAGGGGCGGGAACCGTCGAAGCTTTCTTT.

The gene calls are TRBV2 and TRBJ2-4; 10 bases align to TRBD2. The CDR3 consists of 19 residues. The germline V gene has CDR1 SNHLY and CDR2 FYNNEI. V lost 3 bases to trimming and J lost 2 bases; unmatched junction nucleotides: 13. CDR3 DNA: TGTGCCAGCAGTGACGGGGGGCTAGCGGGGGCCCTTTCCAAAAACATTCAGTACTTC. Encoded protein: CASSDGGLAGALSKNIQYF.

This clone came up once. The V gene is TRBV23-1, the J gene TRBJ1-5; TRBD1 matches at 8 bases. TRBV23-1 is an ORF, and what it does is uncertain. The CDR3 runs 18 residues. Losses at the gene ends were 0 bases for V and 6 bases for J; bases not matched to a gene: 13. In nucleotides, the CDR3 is TGCGCCAGCAGTCAATCGCCGGATGACAGGGGAGGGGGTCAGCCCCAGCATTTT. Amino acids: CASSQSPDDRGGGQPQHF.